This T cell receptor beta chain was retrieved from a study of CD8+ T cells in alopecia areata. About the study: Those patients who were treated received oral tofacitinib, which was given at 5 to 10 mg twice daily for moderate-to-severe alopecia areata. Dosing spanned 6 to 18 months on tofacitinib, then 6 months off drug. Study conclusions and caveats: More clonal than normal scalp was lesional scalp, particularly alopecia totalis/universalis.

V lost 3 bases, J lost 0 bases, and 12 bases lay in between. Per the germline V gene, CDR1 is MNHEY and CDR2 is SMNVEV (reference sequence). CDR3 length: 15 amino acids. The study team obtained lesional scalp punch biopsies and peripheral blood from alopecia areata patients. Notes on this clone: Its antigen remains unknown.

The authors extracted RNA and reverse transcribed it into cDNA as the sequencing template. Libraries were prepared by immunoSEQ multiplex PCR; TCRdb keeps only in-frame clonotypes and omits some of them. This table has 160,000 or so clones, roughly 66% appearing once. This chain joins TRBV27 and TRBJ2-7, with a tentative D call TRBD1 (5 bases). The sequence was collected from a human donor with alopecia areata. The sample in question was CD8+ T cells sorted from blood, obtained at week 0. CDR3 in DNA: TGTGCCAGCAGTTTTTTGTGGGGCCCCTCCTACGAGCAGTACTTC. Translation gives CASSFLWGPSYEQYF.